This record covers a single T cell receptor (beta chain). Its cognate antigen is unknown. In all sorted populations, purity surpassed 95%. This entry belongs to a study of beta chain features in type 1 diabetes. Expressed TCRB transcripts were sequenced because the isolated RNA had all been reverse transcribed beforehand. Sequencing used immunoSEQ multiplex PCR; TCRdb keeps in-frame clones, though not all of them. The sample consists of approximately 600,000 clones, around 12% of them appearing once. V was clipped by 1 base and J by 2 bases, with 11 bases between them. The V gene's germline CDR1 is MNHEY and CDR2 SVGAGI. The length of the CDR3 is 15 residues. Broader study findings: Shorter TCRB CDR3s, moderately but significantly so, marked every one of the four CD4+ subsets in Type 1 diabetes patients.

The sequenced material came from naive CD4+ T cells from blood. This rearrangement joins TRBV6-5 to TRBJ1-2; D is unresolved. The receptor was derived from a man aged 25-45 years with type 1 diabetes. The CDR3 DNA reads TGTGCCAGCAGTTACTGGGCCAGGTCGAACTATGGCTACACCTTC. Translation: CASSYWARSNYGYTF.